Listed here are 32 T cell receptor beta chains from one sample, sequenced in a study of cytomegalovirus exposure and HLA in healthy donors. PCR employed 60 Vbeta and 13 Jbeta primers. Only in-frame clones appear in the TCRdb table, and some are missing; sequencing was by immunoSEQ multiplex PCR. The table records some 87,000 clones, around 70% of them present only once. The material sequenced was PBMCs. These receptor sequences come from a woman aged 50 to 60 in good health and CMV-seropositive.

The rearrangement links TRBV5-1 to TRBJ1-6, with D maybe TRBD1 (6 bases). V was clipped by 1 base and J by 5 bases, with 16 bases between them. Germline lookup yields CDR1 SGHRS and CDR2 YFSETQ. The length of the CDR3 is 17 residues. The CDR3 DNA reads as TGCGCCAGCAGCTTGACACAGGGAAATATGAATAATTCACCCCTCCACTTT. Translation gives CASSLTQGNMNNSPLHF. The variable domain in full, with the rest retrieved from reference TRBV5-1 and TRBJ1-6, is KAGVTQTPRYLIKTRGQQVTLSCSPISGHRSVSWYQQTPGQGLQFLFEYFSETQRNKGNFPGRFSGRQFSNSRSEMNVSTLELGDSALYLCASSLTQGNMNNSPLHFGNGTRLTVT.

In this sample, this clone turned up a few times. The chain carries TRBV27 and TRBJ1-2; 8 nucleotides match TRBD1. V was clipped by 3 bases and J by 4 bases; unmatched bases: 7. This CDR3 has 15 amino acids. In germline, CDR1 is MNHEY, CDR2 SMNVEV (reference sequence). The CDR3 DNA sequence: TGTGCCAGCAGTTTGGACAGGGAGGGCAGCTATGGCTACACCTTC. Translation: CASSLDREGSYGYTF.

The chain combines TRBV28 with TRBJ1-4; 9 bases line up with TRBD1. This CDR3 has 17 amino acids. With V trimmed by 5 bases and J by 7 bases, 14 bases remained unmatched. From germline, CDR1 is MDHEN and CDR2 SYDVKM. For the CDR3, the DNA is TGTGCCAGCAGTACCCGGGGACAGGGCGAGAGGAGTGAAAAACTGTTTTTT. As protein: CASSTRGQGERSEKLFF.

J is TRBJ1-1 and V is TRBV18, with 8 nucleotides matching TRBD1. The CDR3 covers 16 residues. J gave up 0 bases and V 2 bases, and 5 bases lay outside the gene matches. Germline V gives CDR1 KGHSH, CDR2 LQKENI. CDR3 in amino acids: CASSPRAGGLNTEAFF. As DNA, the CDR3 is TGTGCCAGCTCACCAAGGGCAGGGGGCTTGAACACTGAAGCTTTCTTT.

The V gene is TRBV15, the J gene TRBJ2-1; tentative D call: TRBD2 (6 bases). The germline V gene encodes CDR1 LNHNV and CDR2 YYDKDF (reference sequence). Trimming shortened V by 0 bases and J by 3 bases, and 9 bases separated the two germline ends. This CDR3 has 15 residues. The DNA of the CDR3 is TGTGCCACCAGCAGAGATAGGAGGGGCTACAATGAGCAGTTCTTC. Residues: CATSRDRRGYNEQFF.

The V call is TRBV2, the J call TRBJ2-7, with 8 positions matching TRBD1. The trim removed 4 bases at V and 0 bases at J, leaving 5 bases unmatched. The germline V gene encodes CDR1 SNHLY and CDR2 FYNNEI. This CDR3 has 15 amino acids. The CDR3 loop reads CASSASGQASYEQYF. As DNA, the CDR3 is TGTGCCAGCAGTGCTTCGGGACAGGCCTCCTACGAGCAGTACTTC.

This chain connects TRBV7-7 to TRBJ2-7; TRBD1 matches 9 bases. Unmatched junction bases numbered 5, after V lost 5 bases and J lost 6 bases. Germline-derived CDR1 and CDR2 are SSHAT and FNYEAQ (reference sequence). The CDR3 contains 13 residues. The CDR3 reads CASSQRQGGEQYF. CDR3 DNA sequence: TGTGCCAGCAGCCAGAGACAGGGGGGCGAGCAGTACTTC.

CDR3 in DNA: TGTGCCAGCAGTTTAGGAACCGGGACAGGGTCTGAAGCTTTCTTT. Its protein product is CASSLGTGTGSEAFF. The V call is TRBV28, the J call TRBJ1-1, with 9 bases fitting TRBD1. Germline CDR1 and CDR2: MDHEN and SYDVKM. V dropped 2 bases and J dropped 6; count of bases not matched to a gene: 7. The CDR3 is 15 amino acids.

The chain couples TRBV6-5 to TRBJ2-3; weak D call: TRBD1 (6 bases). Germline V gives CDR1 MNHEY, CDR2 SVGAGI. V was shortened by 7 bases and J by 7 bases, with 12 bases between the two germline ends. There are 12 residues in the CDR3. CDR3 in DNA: TGTGCCAGCATAGGACAGAGAAATACGCAGTATTTT. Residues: CASIGQRNTQYF.

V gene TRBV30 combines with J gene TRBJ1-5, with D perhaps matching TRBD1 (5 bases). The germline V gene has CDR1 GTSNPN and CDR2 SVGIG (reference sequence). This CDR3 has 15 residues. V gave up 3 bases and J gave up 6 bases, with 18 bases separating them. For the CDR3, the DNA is TGTGCCTGGAGCAAACCCATGGCCGGGGGTCAGCCCCAGCATTTT. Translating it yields CAWSKPMAGGQPQHF.

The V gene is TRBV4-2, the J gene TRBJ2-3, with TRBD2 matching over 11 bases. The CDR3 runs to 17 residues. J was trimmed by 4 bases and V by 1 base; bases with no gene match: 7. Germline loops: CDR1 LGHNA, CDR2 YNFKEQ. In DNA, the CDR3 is TGTGCCAGCAGCCAAGGCCCTACTAGCGGGAGTTCAGATACGCAGTATTTT. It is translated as CASSQGPTSGSSDTQYF.

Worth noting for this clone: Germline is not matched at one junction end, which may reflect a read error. Here the CDR3 reads CASSLGEYTEAFF. DNA of the CDR3: TGTGCTAGCAGCTTAGGCGAGTACACTGAAGCTTTCTTT. The rearrangement joins TRBV7-7 to TRBJ1-1; D gene uncertain. This CDR3 region has 13 residues. The germline V gene encodes CDR1 SSHAT and CDR2 FNYEAQ (reference sequence).

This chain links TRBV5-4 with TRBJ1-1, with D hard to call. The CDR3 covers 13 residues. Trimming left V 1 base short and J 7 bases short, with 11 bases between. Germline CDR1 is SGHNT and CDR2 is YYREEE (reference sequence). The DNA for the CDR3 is TGTGCCAGCAGCTTGAACAGCCAGTATGAAGCTTTCTTT. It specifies CASSLNSQYEAFF.

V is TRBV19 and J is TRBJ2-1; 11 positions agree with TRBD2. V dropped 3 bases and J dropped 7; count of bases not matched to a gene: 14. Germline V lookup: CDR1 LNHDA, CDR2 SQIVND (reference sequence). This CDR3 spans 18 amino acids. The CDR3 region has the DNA TGTGCCAGTAGTATCGGTAGTGGTAGCGGGAGGGCCAGGAATGAGCAGTTCTTC. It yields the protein CASSIGSGSGRARNEQFF.

The CDR3 DNA reads as TGTGCCAGCAGCCAAATACAGGGGAATCATCAGCCCCAGCATTTT. It specifies CASSQIQGNHQPQHF. The chain links TRBV16 to TRBJ1-5; 7 bases match TRBD1. Looked up from germline, CDR1 is KGHSY and CDR2 is FQNENV. V lost 2 bases to trimming and J lost 5 bases; unmatched junction nucleotides: 6. This CDR3 has 15 residues.

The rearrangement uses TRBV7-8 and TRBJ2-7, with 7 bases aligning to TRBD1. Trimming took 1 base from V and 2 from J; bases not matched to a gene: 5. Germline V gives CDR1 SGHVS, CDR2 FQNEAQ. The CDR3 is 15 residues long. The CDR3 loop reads CASSLERQGPYEQYF. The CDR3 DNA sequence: TGTGCCAGCAGCTTAGAAAGACAGGGTCCCTACGAGCAGTACTTC. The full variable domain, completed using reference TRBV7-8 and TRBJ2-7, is GAGVSQSPRYKVAKRGQDVALRCDPISGHVSLFWYQQALGQGPEFLTYFQNEAQLDKSGLPSDRFFAERPEGSVSTLKIQRTQQEDSAVYLCASSLERQGPYEQYFGPGTRLTVT.

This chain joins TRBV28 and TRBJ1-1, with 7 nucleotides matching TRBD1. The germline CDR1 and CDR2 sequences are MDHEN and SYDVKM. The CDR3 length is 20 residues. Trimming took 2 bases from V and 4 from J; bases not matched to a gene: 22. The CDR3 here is CASSLLLLGNRGKGGTEAFF. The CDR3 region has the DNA TGTGCCAGCAGTTTACTTCTCTTGGGTAACAGGGGAAAGGGGGGCACTGAAGCTTTCTTT.

The CDR3 here is CASSSAREVIRTQYF. CDR3 in DNA: TGTGCCAGCAGTTCGGCGCGGGAGGTGATCAGGACGCAGTATTTT. This sequence joins TRBV28 and TRBJ2-3; 8 bases align to TRBD2. The trim removed 4 bases at V and 9 bases at J, leaving 12 bases unmatched. The CDR3 runs 15 residues. Germline lookup yields CDR1 MDHEN and CDR2 SYDVKM.

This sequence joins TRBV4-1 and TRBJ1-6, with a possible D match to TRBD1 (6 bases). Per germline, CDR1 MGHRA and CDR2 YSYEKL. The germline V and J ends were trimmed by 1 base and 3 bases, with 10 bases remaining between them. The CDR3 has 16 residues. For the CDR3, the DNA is TGCGCCAGCAGCCAAGCTCCGGACAGCTATAATTCACCCCTCCACTTT. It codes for CASSQAPDSYNSPLHF.

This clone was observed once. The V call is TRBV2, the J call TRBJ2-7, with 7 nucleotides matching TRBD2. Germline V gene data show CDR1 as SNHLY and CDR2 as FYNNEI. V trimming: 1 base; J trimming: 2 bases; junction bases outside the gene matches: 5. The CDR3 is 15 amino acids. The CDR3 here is CASSEGDGTTYEQYF. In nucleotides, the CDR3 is TGTGCCAGCAGTGAAGGGGACGGGACTACCTACGAGCAGTACTTC.

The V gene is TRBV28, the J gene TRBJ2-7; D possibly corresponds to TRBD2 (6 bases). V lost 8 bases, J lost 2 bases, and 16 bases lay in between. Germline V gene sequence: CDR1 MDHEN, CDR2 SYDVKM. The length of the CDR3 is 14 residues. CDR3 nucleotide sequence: TGTGCCAGCGGCGGGGCCCTCCACGCCTACGAGCAGTACTTC. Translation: CASGGALHAYEQYF.

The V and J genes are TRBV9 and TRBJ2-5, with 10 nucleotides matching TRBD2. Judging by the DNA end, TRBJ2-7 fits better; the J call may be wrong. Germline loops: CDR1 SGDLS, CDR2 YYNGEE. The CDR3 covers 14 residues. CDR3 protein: CASSPLAGVGEQYF. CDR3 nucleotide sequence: TGTGCCAGCTCCCCGCTAGCGGGAGTTGGCGAGCAGTACTTC.

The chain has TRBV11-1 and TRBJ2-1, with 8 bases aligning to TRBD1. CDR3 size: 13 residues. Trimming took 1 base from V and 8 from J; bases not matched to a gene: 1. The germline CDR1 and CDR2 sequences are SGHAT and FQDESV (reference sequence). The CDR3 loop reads CASSLDRGDEQFF. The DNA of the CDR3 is TGTGCCAGCAGCTTAGACAGGGGGGATGAGCAGTTCTTC.

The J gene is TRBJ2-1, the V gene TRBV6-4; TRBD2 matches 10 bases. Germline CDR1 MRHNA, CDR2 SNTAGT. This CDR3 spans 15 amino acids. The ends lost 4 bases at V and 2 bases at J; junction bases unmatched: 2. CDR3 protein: CASSAAGGAYNEQFF. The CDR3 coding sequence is TGTGCCAGCAGTGCAGCGGGAGGGGCCTACAATGAGCAGTTCTTC.

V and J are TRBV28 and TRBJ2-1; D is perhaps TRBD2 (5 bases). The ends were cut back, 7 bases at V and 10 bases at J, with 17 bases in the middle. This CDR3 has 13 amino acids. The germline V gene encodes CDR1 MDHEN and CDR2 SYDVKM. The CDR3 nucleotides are TGTGCCAGCATACTTCCCGGACTTGAAGAGCAGTTCTTC. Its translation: CASILPGLEEQFF.

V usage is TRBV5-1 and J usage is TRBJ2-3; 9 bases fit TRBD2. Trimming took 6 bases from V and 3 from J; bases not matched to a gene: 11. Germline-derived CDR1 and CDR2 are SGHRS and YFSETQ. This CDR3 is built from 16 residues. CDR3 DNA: TGCGCCAGCACGGGGGGCGGGAGGGCCGGGACAGATACGCAGTATTTT. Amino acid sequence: CASTGGGRAGTDTQYF.

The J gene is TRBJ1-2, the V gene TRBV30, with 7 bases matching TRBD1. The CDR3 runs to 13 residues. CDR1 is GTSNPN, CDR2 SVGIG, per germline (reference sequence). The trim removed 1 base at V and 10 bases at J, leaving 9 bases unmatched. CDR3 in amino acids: CAWSGEGALSYTF. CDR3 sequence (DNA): TGTGCCTGGAGTGGAGAGGGGGCCCTATCCTACACCTTC.

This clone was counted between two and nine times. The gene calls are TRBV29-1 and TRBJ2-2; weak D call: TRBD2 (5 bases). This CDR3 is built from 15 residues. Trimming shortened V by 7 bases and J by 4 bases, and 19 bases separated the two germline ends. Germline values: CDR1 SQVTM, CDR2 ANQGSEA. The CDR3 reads CSAAPSGGGTGELFF. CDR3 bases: TGCAGCGCCGCCCCCAGCGGAGGCGGCACCGGGGAGCTGTTTTTT.

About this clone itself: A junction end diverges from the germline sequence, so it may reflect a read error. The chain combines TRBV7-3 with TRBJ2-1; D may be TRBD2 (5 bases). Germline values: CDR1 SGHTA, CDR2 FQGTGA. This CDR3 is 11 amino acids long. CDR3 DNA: TGTTCCAGCAGCTCTAGCTATGAGCAGTTCTTC. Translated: CSSSSSYEQFF.

The CDR3 sequence: CASSPGRTLYNEQFF. Written as DNA, the CDR3 is TGTGCCAGCTCACCGGGGCGGACCCTCTACAATGAGCAGTTCTTC. J is TRBJ2-1 and V is TRBV18, with D perhaps matching TRBD1 (5 bases). Trimming cost V 3 bases and J 3 bases, with 12 bases left between them. The CDR3 length is 15 residues. Germline lookup yields CDR1 KGHSH and CDR2 LQKENI.

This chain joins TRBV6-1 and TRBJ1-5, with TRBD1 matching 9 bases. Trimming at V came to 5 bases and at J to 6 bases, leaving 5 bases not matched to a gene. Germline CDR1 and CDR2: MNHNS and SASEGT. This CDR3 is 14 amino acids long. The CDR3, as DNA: TGTGCCAGCAGTCAAGACAGGGGGGGTCAGCCCCAGCATTTT. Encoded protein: CASSQDRGGQPQHF.

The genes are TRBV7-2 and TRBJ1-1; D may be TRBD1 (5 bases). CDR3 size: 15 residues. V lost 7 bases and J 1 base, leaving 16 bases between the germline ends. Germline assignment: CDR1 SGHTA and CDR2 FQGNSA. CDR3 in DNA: TGTGCCAGCACAACAGGATTACGGTCGAACACTGAAGCTTTCTTT. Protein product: CASTTGLRSNTEAFF.